This entry features one T cell receptor (beta chain) sequence. This record comes from a study of blood T cell repertoires in COVID-19. The overall study: From the United States, Italy and Spain came samples of acute and convalescent COVID-19. T cells, B-cell-depleted T cells, or PBMCs supplied cDNA or gDNA.

As processed by the authors: Cell counts per sample came from amplifying reference gene primers. The table came from immunoSEQ multiplex PCR; TCRdb's copy has only in-frame clones and leaves some out. The V and J calls and clone size come from that table; D and trimming were worked out from the DNA. This table holds hundreds of thousands of clones, around 86% found once. In germline, CDR1 is SEHNR, CDR2 FQNEAQ (reference sequence). There are 14 residues in the CDR3. The V and J ends lost 2 bases and 0 bases respectively, with 7 bases between them. The sequenced sample was peripheral blood. V and J are TRBV7-9 and TRBJ1-1, with a possible D match to TRBD1 (5 bases). The clonotype was recovered from a woman between 40 and 50 years old who had recovered from COVID-19. The CDR3 sequence: CASSLRQLNTEAFF. For the CDR3, the DNA is TGTGCCAGCAGCTTACGACAGTTGAACACTGAAGCTTTCTTT.